The 13 T cell receptor beta chains presented below share a single source sample, sequenced in a study of vaccination and CD4 T cells after COVID-19. TCRdb analysed the PCR reads with MiXCR anew, one entry per CDR3 protein. The sample lists 20,000 to 25,000 distinct CDR3 sequences; under 65% were seen once. The sample in question was CD4+ T cells from blood, obtained before SARS-CoV-2 vaccination. The receptors here all came from a human donor who had recovered from COVID-19.

The chain recombines TRBV5-6 with TRBJ2-1; D uncertain. This CDR3 is built from 14 residues. Looked up from germline, CDR1 is SGHDT and CDR2 is YYEEEE. V was clipped by 2 bases and J by 2 bases, with 8 bases between them. This CDR3 reads CASSLSATYNEQFF. CDR3 nucleotide sequence: TGTGCCAGCAGCTTATCAGCGACCTACAATGAGCAGTTCTTC. Looking up the rest from reference TRBV5-6 and TRBJ2-1 gives the full variable domain: DAGVTQSPTHLIKTRGQQVTLRCSPKSGHDTVSWYQQALGQGPQFIFQYYEEEERQRGNFPDRFSGHQFPNYSSELNVNALLLGDSALYLCASSLSATYNEQFFGPGTRLTVL.

This chain connects TRBV10-3 to TRBJ2-3; D not resolved. CDR1 is ENHRY, CDR2 SYGVKD, per germline. The germline V and J ends were trimmed by 3 bases and 4 bases, with 5 bases remaining between them. There are 12 residues in the CDR3. The CDR3 region is CAISDGADTQYF. The CDR3 nucleotides are TGTGCCATCAGTGATGGGGCAGATACGCAGTATTTT.

This clonotype showed up just a few times. The V gene is TRBV20-1, the J gene TRBJ2-3; D gene unclear. The length of the CDR3 is 15 residues. Trimming shortened V by 3 bases and J by 2 bases, and 15 bases separated the two germline ends. Germline assignment: CDR1 DFQATT and CDR2 SNEGSKA (reference sequence). The CDR3 reads CSASERLGNTDTQYF. The CDR3 region has the DNA TGCAGTGCTAGTGAGAGACTGGGAAACACAGATACGCAGTATTTT.

This chain uses TRBV9 with TRBJ2-1; 10 nucleotides line up with TRBD2. Germline loops: CDR1 SGDLS, CDR2 YYNGEE. Trimming took 4 bases from V and 6 from J; bases not matched to a gene: 4. The CDR3 length is 14 residues. CDR3 amino acids: CASSPLAGGNEQFF. DNA for the CDR3: TGTGCCAGCAGCCCCTTAGCGGGAGGCAATGAGCAGTTCTTC.

The chain combines TRBV19 with TRBJ2-6; D uncertain. The V gene's germline CDR1 is LNHDA and CDR2 SQIVND (reference sequence). This CDR3 region has 13 residues. The germline V and J ends were trimmed by 11 bases and 0 bases, with 8 bases remaining between them. The DNA of the CDR3 is TGTGCCGGCCGAAGCTCTGGGGCCAACGTCCTGACTTTC. Amino acid sequence: CAGRSSGANVLTF.

The chain links TRBV27 to TRBJ2-5; possibly TRBD2 for D (5 bases). V was shortened by 4 bases and J by 2 bases, with 11 bases between the two germline ends. Per the germline V gene, CDR1 is MNHEY and CDR2 is SMNVEV (reference sequence). This CDR3 comprises 14 residues. This CDR3 is CASSSAEAQETQYF. The CDR3 DNA reads TGTGCCAGCAGTTCCGCGGAGGCTCAAGAGACCCAGTACTTC.

J is TRBJ2-5 and V is TRBV20-1, with D possibly being TRBD1 (5 bases). The germline V and J ends were trimmed by 7 bases and 5 bases, with 14 bases remaining between them. CDR3 length: 12 amino acids. Germline values: CDR1 DFQATT, CDR2 SNEGSKA (reference sequence). CDR3 region: CSGKTVDETQYF. The CDR3 DNA reads TGCAGTGGGAAGACAGTGGATGAGACCCAGTACTTC.

The rearrangement uses TRBV6-1 and TRBJ2-6; D could derive from TRBD1 or TRBD2 (5 bases each). This CDR3 comprises 15 residues. V dropped 0 bases and J dropped 6 bases, with 9 bases sitting between them. Germline V CDR1 and CDR2: MNHNS, SASEGT. The CDR3 here is CASSEAGREANVLTF. Written as DNA, the CDR3 is TGTGCCAGCAGTGAAGCGGGACGGGAGGCCAACGTCCTGACTTTC.

This chain connects TRBV6-1 to TRBJ2-5; D may be TRBD2 (6 bases). Trimming took 7 bases from V and 6 from J, leaving 24 bases between them. This CDR3 is built from 16 residues. Germline V gives CDR1 MNHNS, CDR2 SASEGT. This chain's CDR3 is CASIQVEASGVKTQYF. CDR3 bases: TGTGCCAGCATTCAAGTCGAGGCCTCGGGGGTAAAGACCCAGTACTTC.

This clonotype has a handful of counts. J is TRBJ2-1 and V is TRBV24-1; either TRBD1 or TRBD2 may fit D (5 bases each). The ends were cut back, 4 bases at V and 1 base at J, with 16 bases in the middle. The CDR3 has 17 amino acids. The germline CDR1 and CDR2 sequences are KGHDR and SFDVKD. CDR3 sequence (DNA): TGTGCCACCAGTGACCCCGGGACGCCCGGATCCTACAATGAGCAGTTCTTC. This sequence encodes CATSDPGTPGSYNEQFF.

This clonotype appeared a few times. J is TRBJ1-2 and V is TRBV6-5; maybe TRBD1 (6 bases). The germline V and J ends were trimmed by 4 bases and 2 bases, with 8 bases remaining between them. The germline V gene encodes CDR1 MNHEY and CDR2 SVGAGI. This CDR3 contains 13 residues. CDR3 nucleotides: TGTGCCAGCAGTTTAACAGGGAACTATGGCTACACCTTC. Translating it yields CASSLTGNYGYTF.

This clonotype occurred a few times. V is TRBV2 and J is TRBJ1-3; D gene uncertain. CDR1 is SNHLY, CDR2 FYNNEI, per germline. CDR3 length: 16 residues. Between the trimmed V and J ends, which lost 4 bases and 0 bases, there was a span of 13 bases. CDR3 DNA sequence: TGTGCCAGCAGTGCGTGGCGCGACAACTCTGGAAACACCATATATTTT. Protein sequence: CASSAWRDNSGNTIYF.

The gene calls are TRBV20-1 and TRBJ2-7; possible D gene TRBD1, 6 bases. V lost 0 bases and J 7 bases, leaving 16 bases between the germline ends. Germline V gene data show CDR1 as DFQATT and CDR2 as SNEGSKA (reference sequence). The CDR3 spans 14 residues. CDR3 coding DNA: TGCAGTGCTAGAGATCCTAGGACCCAGGGGGAGCAGTACTTC. It codes for CSARDPRTQGEQYF.